These 5 T cell receptor beta chains share one sample of origin, sequenced in a study of T cell responses to AZD1222 COVID-19 vaccine. Sequencing was performed with immunoSEQ multiplex PCR; in TCRdb, only in-frame clones are kept and a portion is missing. The sample lists about 150,000 clones, about 93% occurring once. The starting material was peripheral blood, obtained on day 0 of AZD1222 vaccination. The receptors stem from an adult in good health.

The chain couples TRBV5-6 to TRBJ1-2; D gene uncertain. V was trimmed by 3 bases and J by 5 bases, leaving 11 bases between them. The CDR3 is 13 residues long. CDR1 SGHDT and CDR2 YYEEEE come from the germline V gene. CDR3 DNA: TGTGCCAGCAGCTCCACGGAAGCGTATGGCTACACCTTC. This codes for CASSSTEAYGYTF.

This rearrangement joins TRBV5-1 to TRBJ1-1, with D possibly matching TRBD1 (5 bases). The CDR3 runs 14 residues. Trimming removed 0 bases from V and 1 base from J, with 7 bases in between. Germline CDR1 SGHRS, CDR2 YFSETQ. CDR3 DNA: TGCGCCAGCAGCTTGGGGGACGCGAACACTGAAGCTTTCTTT. It encodes CASSLGDANTEAFF. Together with reference TRBV5-1 and TRBJ1-1, the CDR3 gives the full variable domain: KAGVTQTPRYLIKTRGQQVTLSCSPISGHRSVSWYQQTPGQGLQFLFEYFSETQRNKGNFPGRFSGRQFSNSRSEMNVSTLELGDSALYLCASSLGDANTEAFFGQGTRLTVV.

The chain is built from TRBV7-9 and TRBJ2-7, with D possibly TRBD2 on 6 matching bases. V dropped 4 bases and J dropped 0 bases, with 19 bases sitting between them. The CDR3 is 17 residues long. CDR1 is SEHNR and CDR2 is FQNEAQ in the germline V gene (reference sequence). In nucleotides, the CDR3 is TGTGCCAGCAGCTCAGGACGAATTCGGGGGAGCTCCTACGAGCAGTACTTC. Translated: CASSSGRIRGSSYEQYF.

The genes are TRBV3-1 (or the pseudogene TRBV3-2) and TRBJ2-1; the match to TRBD2 covers 8 bases. The CDR3 runs to 15 residues. Germline V CDR1 and CDR2: LGHDT, YNNKEL (reference sequence). V shed 0 bases, J shed 4 bases, and the junction held 2 bases outside the gene matches. CDR3 coding DNA: TGTGCCAGCAGCCAAGACGGGGGGGAGTACAATGAGCAGTTCTTC. It is translated as CASSQDGGEYNEQFF.

The chain employs TRBV12-2 and TRBJ1-4; the D segment call TRBD1 is taken from the table without a DNA check. TRBV12-2 is described as a pseudogene. The CDR3 has 19 amino acids. This chain's CDR3 is CASRSQTGTGSPTNEKLFF. In DNA, the CDR3 is TGTGCAAGTCGGTCTCAGACCGGGACAGGGTCCCCAACTAATGAAAAACTGTTTTTT.